The 6 T cell receptor beta chains below come from one sample, sequenced in a study of T cell responses to AZD1222 COVID-19 vaccine. The repertoire was sequenced with immunoSEQ multiplex PCR; TCRdb's copy has only in-frame clones and lacks some. The repertoire holds more than 85,000 clones, with approximately 94% as singletons. The material was peripheral blood, obtained 28 days after the second AZD1222 dose. These receptors originate from an adult who received the AZD1222 COVID-19 vaccine.

The rearrangement uses TRBV12-3 or TRBV12-4 and TRBJ1-1; D is uncertain. V gave up 4 bases and J gave up 4 bases, with 7 bases separating them. The CDR3 has 12 amino acids. Here the CDR3 DNA reads TGTGCCAGCAGTTCGCGATTCACTGAAGCTTTCTTT. Protein product: CASSSRFTEAFF.

The rearrangement links TRBV18 to TRBJ1-1, with TRBD1 identical over 7 bases. This CDR3 has 13 amino acids. V was pared by 5 bases and J by 7 bases, with 7 bases of the junction left unmatched. Germline CDR1 is KGHSH and CDR2 is LQKENI. The CDR3 coding sequence is TGTGCCAGCTCAGTGGACAGGCCAGTTGAAGCTTTCTTT. Protein product: CASSVDRPVEAFF. Drawing the rest from reference TRBV18 and TRBJ1-1, the complete variable domain is NAGVMQNPRHLVRRRGQEARLRCSPMKGHSHVYWYRQLPEEGLKFMVYLQKENIIDESGMPKERFSAEFPKEGPSILRIQQVVRGDSAAYFCASSVDRPVEAFFGQGTRLTVV.

This clone showed up just once. The chain joins TRBV7-2 to TRBJ1-6; 9 bases agree with TRBD1. V lost 2 bases to trimming and J lost 9 bases; unmatched junction nucleotides: 8. The CDR3 spans 16 residues. Germline V lookup: CDR1 SGHTA, CDR2 FQGNSA. The CDR3 sequence is CASSLLGTGYSSPLHF. CDR3 sequence (DNA): TGTGCCAGCAGCTTACTGGGGACAGGGTACTCTTCACCCCTCCACTTT.

V usage is TRBV12-5 and J usage is TRBJ1-2; TRBD1 is a possible D gene (5 bases). The CDR3 length is 18 residues. Germline V gives CDR1 LGHNT, CDR2 FRNRAP. Trimming removed 5 bases from V and 4 bases from J, with 26 bases in between. The CDR3 nucleotides are TGTGCTAGTGGTAACATACAGCCGACCTCGTTGAGGGGCTATGGCTACACCTTC. This gives the protein CASGNIQPTSLRGYGYTF.

The rearrangement uses TRBV5-1 and TRBJ2-7, with TRBD1 matching 7 bases. Unmatched junction bases numbered 11, after V lost 4 bases and J lost 4 bases. CDR1 and CDR2 (germline): SGHRS, YFSETQ. The CDR3 sequence is 15 residues long. The chain's CDR3 is CASSPRQGLAYEQYF. The CDR3 DNA is TGCGCCAGCAGCCCGAGACAGGGTCTGGCGTACGAGCAGTACTTC. The full variable domain, in which reference TRBV5-1 and TRBJ2-7 provide the parts outside the CDR3, is KAGVTQTPRYLIKTRGQQVTLSCSPISGHRSVSWYQQTPGQGLQFLFEYFSETQRNKGNFPGRFSGRQFSNSRSEMNVSTLELGDSALYLCASSPRQGLAYEQYFGPGTRLTVT.

This clone was seen only once. V is TRBV7-2 and J is TRBJ2-1; no definite D call. V dropped 5 bases and J dropped 6 bases, with 14 bases sitting between them. Germline V gives CDR1 SGHTA, CDR2 FQGNSA. This CDR3 contains 14 residues. CDR3 sequence (DNA): TGTGCCAGCAGCCCACAGCCCCCTCCCAATGAGCAGTTCTTC. This encodes CASSPQPPPNEQFF. Full variable domain (outside the CDR3, taken from reference TRBV7-2 and TRBJ2-1): GAGVSQSPSNKVTEKGKDVELRCDPISGHTALYWYRQSLGQGLEFLIYFQGNSAPDKSGLPSDRFSAERTGGSVSTLTIQRTQQEDSAVYLCASSPQPPPNEQFFGPGTRLTVL.